This T cell receptor (beta chain) was sequenced in a study of T cell clonotyping in hematopoietic cell transplantation. In the study overall: Pretransplant recipient samples were taken after cytoreduction. Study results and caveats: No sorting was done, leaving CD4 and CD8 contributions mixed.

A note on this clone: Antigen unknown.

Germline trimming cut 5 bases from V and 7 bases from J; bases unmatched to any gene: 4. The germline V gene encodes CDR1 ENHRY and CDR2 SYGVKD. The CDR3 loop spans 13 amino acids. Time point: recipient sample about 28 days before transplant, after cytoreduction. Only in-frame clones appear in the TCRdb table, and some are missing; sequencing was by immunoSEQ multiplex PCR. The sample has 25,000 or so clones, under 85% seen once. The input for sequencing was peripheral blood mononuclear cells, taken before stem cell transplant. The chain couples TRBV10-3 to TRBJ2-1; 8 bases fit TRBD1. This clonotype originated in a man over 45 with myelodysplastic syndrome. Some clones in this sample may be carry-over from other donors' samples. The CDR3 DNA sequence: TGTGCCATCAGTCCGGGACAGGCGAATGAGCAGTTCTTC. It yields the protein CAISPGQANEQFF.